Sequencing of this T cell receptor beta chain was carried out in a study of beta chain features in type 1 diabetes. Overall study results and limits: Type 1 diabetes patients had TCRB CDR3s that were shorter (moderately but significantly so) in all four CD4+ subsets.

Expressed TCRB transcripts were sequenced after all isolated RNA was converted to cDNA. Generated by immunoSEQ multiplex PCR, the TCRdb table keeps only in-frame clones and is missing some. Altogether roughly 100,000 clones are present, approximately 30% being singletons, with the ten largest covering roughly 0.58%. A note on this clone: No antigen is known for it.

The CDR3 runs 16 residues. Germline V gene lookup returns CDR1 SGHDT and CDR2 YYEEEE. Unmatched junction bases numbered 8, after V lost 5 bases and J lost 3 bases. Sequencing was carried out using central memory CD4+ T cells from blood. This clonotype was sampled from a woman between 18 and 30 years old with type 1 diabetes. This chain joins TRBV5-6 and TRBJ1-5; 10 positions agree with TRBD1. CDR3 in amino acids: CASSRTGGGVNQPQHF. CDR3 sequence (DNA): TGTGCCAGCAGTAGGACAGGGGGGGGAGTCAATCAGCCCCAGCATTTT.